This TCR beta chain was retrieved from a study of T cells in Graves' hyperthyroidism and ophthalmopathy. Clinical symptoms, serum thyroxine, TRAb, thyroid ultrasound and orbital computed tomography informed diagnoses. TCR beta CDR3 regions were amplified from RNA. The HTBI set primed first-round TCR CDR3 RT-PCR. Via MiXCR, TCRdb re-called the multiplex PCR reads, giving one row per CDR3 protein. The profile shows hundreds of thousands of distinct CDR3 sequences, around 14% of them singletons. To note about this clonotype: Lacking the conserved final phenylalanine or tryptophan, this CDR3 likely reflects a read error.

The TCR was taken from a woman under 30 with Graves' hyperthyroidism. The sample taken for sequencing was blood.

This chain's CDR3 is CASAGREGPDTQYS. In DNA, the CDR3 is TGTGCCAGCGCCGGACGGGAGGGGCCAGATACGCAGTATTCT. This chain links TRBV7-8 with TRBJ2-3; 8 bases map to TRBD2. The CDR3 is 14 amino acids. V shed 8 bases, J shed 4 bases, and the junction held 8 bases outside the gene matches. Germline loops: CDR1 SGHVS, CDR2 FQNEAQ.